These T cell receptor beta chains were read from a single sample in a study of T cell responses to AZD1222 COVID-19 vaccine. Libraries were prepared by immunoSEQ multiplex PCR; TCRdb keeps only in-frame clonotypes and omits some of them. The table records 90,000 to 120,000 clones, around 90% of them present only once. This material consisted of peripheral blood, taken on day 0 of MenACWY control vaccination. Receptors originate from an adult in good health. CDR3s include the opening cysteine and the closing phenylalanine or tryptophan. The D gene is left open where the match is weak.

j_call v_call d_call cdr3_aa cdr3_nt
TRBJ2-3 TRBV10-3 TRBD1 CAISELRDSSGTDTQYF TGTGCCATCAGTGAGTTAAGGGACAGCTCGGGCACAGATACGCAGTATTTT
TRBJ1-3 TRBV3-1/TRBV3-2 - CASSQERSGVSGNTIYF TGTGCCAGCAGCCAAGAGAGGTCCGGGGTCTCTGGAAACACCATATATTTT
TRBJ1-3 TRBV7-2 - CASRPTGSSGNTIYF TGTGCCAGCAGGCCAACCGGGAGCTCTGGAAACACCATATATTTT
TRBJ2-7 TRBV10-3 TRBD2 CAISESSGGGRNYEQYF TGTGCCATCAGTGAGTCGAGTGGCGGGGGGCGAAACTACGAGCAGTACTTC
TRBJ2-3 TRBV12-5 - CASGLGADTQYF TGTGCTAGTGGTTTGGGGGCAGATACGCAGTATTTT
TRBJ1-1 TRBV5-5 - CASRLRDMNTEAFF TGTGCCAGCAGACTCAGAGATATGAACACTGAAGCTTTCTTT
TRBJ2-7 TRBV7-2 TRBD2 CASSLWGLAGTSYEQYF TGTGCCAGCAGCTTGTGGGGACTAGCGGGGACCTCGTACGAGCAGTACTTC
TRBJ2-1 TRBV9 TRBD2 CASSASGLAYNEQFF TGTGCCAGCAGCGCATCGGGACTAGCCTACAATGAGCAGTTCTTC
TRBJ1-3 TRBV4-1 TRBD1 CASSQSPPGQPSGNTIYF TGCGCCAGCAGCCAATCGCCCCCGGGACAGCCCTCTGGAAACACCATATATTTT
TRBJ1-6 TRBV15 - CATSRGRYSPLHF TGTGCCACCAGCAGAGGACGGTATTCACCCCTCCACTTT
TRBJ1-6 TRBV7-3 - CASSLTQGLYSPLHF TGTGCCAGCAGCTTAACCCAGGGCCTTTATTCACCCCTCCACTTT
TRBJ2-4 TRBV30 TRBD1 CACGTGDIQYF TGTGCCTGTGGGACAGGAGACATTCAGTACTTC
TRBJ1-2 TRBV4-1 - CASSQSAIQYGYTF TGCGCCAGCAGCCAAAGTGCGATACAGTATGGCTACACCTTC
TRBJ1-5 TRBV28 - CATDGGQPQHF TGTGCCACCGACGGTGGACAGCCCCAGCATTTT
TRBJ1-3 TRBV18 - CASSLFNRVGNTIYF TGTGCCAGCTCACTCTTTAACAGGGTTGGAAACACCATATATTTT
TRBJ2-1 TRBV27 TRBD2 CASILRGGDNEQFF TGTGCCAGCATCTTGCGCGGGGGAGACAATGAGCAGTTCTTC
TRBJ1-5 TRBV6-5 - CAVQWEGNQPQHF TGTGCCGTCCAATGGGAAGGCAATCAGCCCCAGCATTTT